Shown below are 18 T cell receptor beta chains from a single sample sequenced in a study of blood T cell repertoires in COVID-19. Clones were read by immunoSEQ multiplex PCR, and TCRdb kept only the in-frame ones, dropping some. This table has 98,000 or so clones, around 83% appearing once. Sequencing was performed on peripheral blood. Receptors originate from a woman in her 70s with acute or convalescent COVID-19.

The chain links TRBV27 to TRBJ1-6; 8 bases map to TRBD1. CDR1 and CDR2 (germline): MNHEY, SMNVEV (reference sequence). The CDR3 spans 12 residues. The V and J ends lost 3 bases and 15 bases, in that order; junction bases with no gene match: 4. CDR3 amino acids: CASSFLQGVLHF. Here the CDR3 DNA reads TGTGCCAGCAGTTTCCTACAGGGGGTCCTCCACTTT.

The V gene is TRBV4-1, the J gene TRBJ1-6; perhaps TRBD1 as D (5 bases). The length of the CDR3 is 20 residues. Trimming pared 0 bases from V and 1 base from J, leaving 19 bases between. Germline values: CDR1 MGHRA, CDR2 YSYEKL. As DNA, the CDR3 is TGCGCCAGCAGCCAAGAGTTTGCGACAGTTGTCGGGTCCTATAATTCACCCCTCCACTTT. Protein product: CASSQEFATVVGSYNSPLHF.

CDR3 DNA: TGTGCCAGCAGCCAAGGACAGGGGGACTTCACTGAAGCTTTCTTT. Translation gives CASSQGQGDFTEAFF. V usage is TRBV5-5 and J usage is TRBJ1-1; TRBD1 aligns across 10 bases. This CDR3 is built from 15 residues. Losses at the gene ends were 4 bases for V and 4 bases for J; bases not matched to a gene: 7. In germline, CDR1 is SGHKS, CDR2 YYEKEE (reference sequence).

This rearrangement joins TRBV9 to TRBJ2-1; TRBD2 might be the D (7 bases). The V and J ends lost 2 bases and 8 bases respectively, with 23 bases between them. This CDR3 has 17 amino acids. Germline V gene data show CDR1 as SGDLS and CDR2 as YYNGEE. DNA for the CDR3: TGTGCCAGCAGCGTGGCAGTTTTAGGGGGGGGCCAGGATGAGCAGTTCTTC. Protein product: CASSVAVLGGGQDEQFF.

Only a few counts were recorded for this clone. J is TRBJ1-1 and V is TRBV4-2; D not resolved. The V gene lost 6 bases and the J gene lost 2 bases, with 7 bases spanning the gap. The CDR3 has 12 amino acids. In germline, CDR1 is LGHNA, CDR2 YNFKEQ. The DNA for the CDR3 is TGTGCCAGCAGGCGAGAAAACACTGAAGCTTTCTTT. This codes for CASRRENTEAFF.

This rearrangement joins TRBV28 to TRBJ1-6; maybe TRBD1 (5 bases). The germline V gene encodes CDR1 MDHEN and CDR2 SYDVKM. The CDR3 sequence is 14 residues long. Trimming removed 6 bases from V and 10 bases from J, with 16 bases in between. In DNA form, the CDR3 reads TGTGCCAGCAGGGGAACAGGCGTAATGTCACCCCTCCACTTT. This gives the protein CASRGTGVMSPLHF.

The genes are TRBV6-5 and TRBJ2-7; 11 bases align to TRBD1. The CDR3 loop spans 16 amino acids. The junction had 5 bases not matched to a gene; V was cut back by 1 base and J by 3 bases. Germline CDR1 and CDR2: MNHEY and SVGAGI. The CDR3 DNA follows: TGTGCCAGCAGTTACTATGGGGGACAGGGGGGCTACGAGCAGTACTTC. Protein sequence: CASSYYGGQGGYEQYF.

CDR3 residues: CASRSGEGGTEAFF. The DNA of the CDR3 is TGTGCCAGCAGGAGCGGCGAGGGAGGTACTGAAGCTTTCTTT. This sequence joins TRBV6-5 and TRBJ1-1, with D unresolved. V lost 6 bases, J lost 5 bases, and 16 bases lay in between. Germline values: CDR1 MNHEY, CDR2 SVGAGI. This CDR3 spans 14 amino acids.

This clone has only one observation. J is TRBJ2-2 and V is TRBV30, with 9 bases that match TRBD1. Germline V gene sequence: CDR1 GTSNPN, CDR2 SVGIG (reference sequence). The J segment lost 8 bases and the V segment lost 6 bases, leaving 19 bases of the junction unmatched. The CDR3 spans 17 residues. This CDR3 reads CACHRRSGQGPGGELFF. DNA of the CDR3: TGTGCCTGCCACAGAAGGTCGGGACAGGGTCCGGGTGGGGAGCTGTTTTTT.

This chain joins TRBV28 and TRBJ1-1; TRBD1 is a possible D gene (5 bases). The V gene's germline CDR1 is MDHEN and CDR2 SYDVKM. V dropped 5 bases and J dropped 1 base, with 5 bases sitting between them. The CDR3 contains 12 residues. Here the CDR3 reads CASSTGNTEAFF. The CDR3 DNA reads as TGTGCCAGCAGTACAGGGAACACTGAAGCTTTCTTT.

V usage is TRBV13 and J usage is TRBJ1-2; TRBD1 matches 8 bases. The CDR3 consists of 14 residues. Looked up from germline, CDR1 is PRHDT and CDR2 is FYEKMQ (reference sequence). V lost 4 bases and J lost 6; bases outside the gene matches: 7. The CDR3 is CASSSRTGLHGYTF. CDR3 nucleotides: TGTGCCAGCAGCTCGAGGACAGGGCTCCATGGCTACACCTTC.

The chain couples TRBV7-9 to TRBJ2-7; 7 positions agree with TRBD1. This CDR3 is 16 amino acids long. Germline V gene data show CDR1 as SEHNR and CDR2 as FQNEAQ (reference sequence). With V trimmed by 5 bases and J by 0 bases, 10 bases remained unmatched. CDR3 in amino acids: CASSRRQGPSSYEQYF. DNA of the CDR3: TGTGCCAGCAGCCGACGACAGGGCCCCAGCTCCTACGAGCAGTACTTC.

V is TRBV6-1 and J is TRBJ2-7; 7 nucleotides match TRBD1. J lost 6 bases, V lost 2 bases, and 13 bases had no gene match. This CDR3 region has 16 residues. The germline V gene has CDR1 MNHNS and CDR2 SASEGT. CDR3 DNA sequence: TGTGCCAGCAGTGAATACTGGGGGACAGCACCCCGCGAGCAGTACTTC. This sequence encodes CASSEYWGTAPREQYF.

V is TRBV24-1 and J is TRBJ2-3, with D possibly matching TRBD2 (5 bases). V lost 2 bases and J lost 1, with 12 bases in between. Germline CDR1 and CDR2: KGHDR and SFDVKD. CDR3 size: 16 residues. The CDR3 loop is CATSDSGAEGTDTQYF. The DNA for the CDR3 is TGTGCCACCAGTGATTCAGGTGCGGAGGGCACAGATACGCAGTATTTT.

V and J are TRBV29-1 and TRBJ1-2; 7 bases agree with TRBD1. The CDR3 is made up of 15 amino acids. Germline-derived CDR1 and CDR2 are SQVTM and ANQGSEA. V was pared by 5 bases and J by 1 base, with 10 bases of the junction left unmatched. The CDR3 DNA follows: TGCAGCGTTTTACAACCGACAGGGCTTAACTATGGCTACACCTTC. It specifies CSVLQPTGLNYGYTF.

The chain joins TRBV6-1 to TRBJ2-7; D perhaps matches TRBD1 (5 bases). Germline loops: CDR1 MNHNS, CDR2 SASEGT. This CDR3 has 15 amino acids. V dropped 1 base and J dropped 4 bases, with 14 bases sitting between them. The CDR3 is CASSEEIGVQYEQYV. The CDR3 coding sequence is TGTGCCAGCAGTGAAGAAATAGGGGTACAATACGAGCAGTACGTC.

The CDR3 loop is CASSSPLTGGNSPLHF. CDR3 DNA: TGTGCCAGCAGCTCTCCCCTGACAGGGGGAAATTCACCCCTCCACTTT. The rearrangement uses TRBV7-9 and TRBJ1-6; the match to TRBD1 covers 9 bases. Germline V gene data show CDR1 as SEHNR and CDR2 as FQNEAQ (reference sequence). This CDR3 region has 16 residues. With 4 bases clipped from V and 7 bases from J, the junction kept 8 bases outside the gene matches.

The V call is TRBV5-1, the J call TRBJ1-2; 11 bases are shared with TRBD1. Germline V gene sequence: CDR1 SGHRS, CDR2 YFSETQ. The CDR3 sequence is 15 residues long. V was clipped by 4 bases and J by 7 bases; unmatched bases: 9. The CDR3 DNA sequence: TGCGCCAGCAGCCGCGGACAGGGGGCATCCCTTGGCTACACCTTC. Its translation is CASSRGQGASLGYTF.